The 18 T cell receptor beta chains listed next were all sequenced from one sample in a study of graft-versus-host responses after intestinal transplantation. Measured with immunoSEQ multiplex PCR; TCRdb has only the in-frame clones, and not every one. The repertoire holds about 86,000 clones, with less than 90% as singletons. What these receptors recognize is not known. The specimen comprised unstimulated CD4+ T cells sorted from spleen or lymph node cells, sampled before transplant. Receptors originate from a human donor who was the organ donor for an intestinal transplant.

This chain links TRBV5-4 with TRBJ2-1; TRBD2 aligns across 9 bases. Germline CDR1 and CDR2: SGHNT and YYREEE (reference sequence). The CDR3 has 16 amino acids. The junction had 13 bases not matched to a gene; V was cut back by 4 bases and J by 8 bases. Written as DNA, the CDR3 is TGTGCCAGCAGCGAGGGTAGTAGCGGGAGAGGTCATGAGCAGTTCTTC. Protein: CASSEGSSGRGHEQFF.

The chain recombines TRBV15 with TRBJ2-1, with 7 nucleotides matching TRBD1. This CDR3 is built from 16 residues. The V and J ends lost 0 bases and 9 bases, in that order; junction bases with no gene match: 11. CDR1 is LNHNV, CDR2 YYDKDF, per germline (reference sequence). Written as DNA, the CDR3 is TGTGCCACCAGCAGAGATAAGGGACAGCCTGCCTTTGAGCAGTTCTTC. It translates to CATSRDKGQPAFEQFF.

The rearrangement links TRBV4-3 to TRBJ2-1; 9 bases agree with TRBD2. V was clipped by 0 bases and J by 10 bases; unmatched bases: 10. CDR1 LGHNA and CDR2 YSLEER come from the germline V gene. This CDR3 spans 16 amino acids. The CDR3 nucleotides read TGCGCCAGCAGCCAAGATCTTGCCAGCGGGAGGCAAGAGCAGTTCTTC. The encoded protein is CASSQDLASGRQEQFF.

V and J are TRBV18 and TRBJ2-2; no definite D call. The V and J ends lost 3 bases and 4 bases respectively, with 12 bases between them. The CDR3 loop spans 15 amino acids. Germline CDR1 reads KGHSH; CDR2 reads LQKENI. The DNA of the CDR3 is TGTGCCAGCTCACCCACCGGGTCTGCCACCGGGGAGCTGTTTTTT. This codes for CASSPTGSATGELFF.

The chain recombines TRBV19 with TRBJ2-7; D is perhaps TRBD2 (6 bases). V was pared by 6 bases and J by 0 bases, with 15 bases between. CDR1 is LNHDA, CDR2 SQIVND, per germline (reference sequence). The CDR3 has 15 amino acids. The DNA of the CDR3 is TGTGCCAGTAGAGAGCGGGCCCCAACCTCCTACGAGCAGTACTTC. It translates to CASRERAPTSYEQYF.

The V and J genes are TRBV15 and TRBJ1-5, with D possibly matching TRBD1 (5 bases). Per the germline V gene, CDR1 is LNHNV and CDR2 is YYDKDF (reference sequence). The CDR3 covers 18 residues. Trimming cost V 0 bases and J 4 bases, with 19 bases left between them. CDR3 nucleotides: TGTGCCACCAGCAGAGATCGTTCAGCGGGGGGGATAAATCAGCCCCAGCATTTT. It encodes CATSRDRSAGGINQPQHF.

The genes are TRBV7-9 and TRBJ2-3, with TRBD2 as a possible D gene (6 bases). This CDR3 spans 18 amino acids. CDR1 SEHNR and CDR2 FQNEAQ come from the germline V gene (reference sequence). Trimming took off 1 base at V and 1 base at J, with 18 bases between the two ends. CDR3 region: CASSLGRGRQFRTDTQYF. Written as DNA, the CDR3 is TGTGCCAGCAGCTTAGGGCGGGGTCGTCAATTCCGCACAGATACGCAGTATTTT.

In this sample, this clone turned up a few times. The V gene is TRBV5-4, the J gene TRBJ2-3; TRBD2 matches at 12 bases. V lost 5 bases, J lost 4 bases, and 8 bases stayed unmatched. The length of the CDR3 is 16 residues. Germline CDR1 SGHNT, CDR2 YYREEE (reference sequence). The DNA for the CDR3 is TGTGCCAGCAGGGAGACTAGCGGGAGTTATTCAGATACGCAGTATTTT. It translates to CASRETSGSYSDTQYF.

The chain has TRBV6-1 and TRBJ2-5; 8 bases match TRBD2. Germline CDR1 is MNHNS and CDR2 is SASEGT. There are 15 residues in the CDR3. J lost 0 bases, V lost 4 bases, and 4 bases had no gene match. The CDR3 protein is CASSAQRGHQETQYF. The CDR3 nucleotides are TGTGCCAGCAGTGCCCAGCGGGGGCACCAAGAGACCCAGTACTTC.

The chain joins TRBV6-1 to TRBJ2-1; D is uncertain. Trimming removed 6 bases at V and 1 base at J, with 7 bases between. CDR3 length: 13 residues. Germline V gives CDR1 MNHNS, CDR2 SASEGT. Written as DNA, the CDR3 is TGTGCCAGCAGGACATCTTCCTACAATGAGCAGTTCTTC. This translates into CASRTSSYNEQFF.

The chain uses TRBV9 and TRBJ1-4; D gene uncertain. Trimming pared 3 bases from V and 8 bases from J, leaving 11 bases between. Germline lookup yields CDR1 SGDLS and CDR2 YYNGEE. The CDR3 contains 13 residues. CDR3 sequence: CASSGGVHEKLFF. CDR3 coding DNA: TGTGCCAGCAGCGGCGGGGTACACGAAAAACTGTTTTTT.

This clone has only a few counts. This sequence joins TRBV6-5 and TRBJ2-5; 7 bases are shared with TRBD1. The germline V gene has CDR1 MNHEY and CDR2 SVGAGI. The CDR3 consists of 15 residues. V was pared by 7 bases and J by 4 bases, with 12 bases of the junction left unmatched. The CDR3 loop is CASKKRRTGPETQYF. In nucleotides, the CDR3 is TGTGCCAGCAAAAAAAGGAGGACAGGCCCAGAGACCCAGTACTTC.

The chain uses TRBV7-8 and TRBJ1-5, with 7 bases that match TRBD1. CDR3 length: 13 residues. The V segment lost 4 bases and the J segment 4 bases; nucleotides outside the gene matches: 1. The V gene's germline CDR1 is SGHVS and CDR2 FQNEAQ. CDR3 sequence reads: CASSSTGNQPQHF. The CDR3 nucleotides read TGTGCCAGCAGCTCGACAGGGAATCAGCCCCAGCATTTT. Full variable domain (missing parts from reference TRBV7-8 and TRBJ1-5): GAGVSQSPRYKVAKRGQDVALRCDPISGHVSLFWYQQALGQGPEFLTYFQNEAQLDKSGLPSDRFFAERPEGSVSTLKIQRTQQEDSAVYLCASSSTGNQPQHFGDGTRLSIL.

This clone was detected once. The J gene is TRBJ2-5, the V gene TRBV4-3; 8 bases map to TRBD2. CDR1 and CDR2 from the germline V gene are LGHNA and YSLEER. V was clipped by 0 bases and J by 4 bases; unmatched bases: 7. This CDR3 has 16 amino acids. This CDR3 is CASSQDHGRGSETQYF. The CDR3 nucleotides are TGCGCCAGCAGCCAAGATCACGGGAGGGGCTCAGAGACCCAGTACTTC.

This clone occurred once. The CDR3 DNA reads as TGTGCCAGCAGCTTCCTTCCCGGGACAGGCATCTACAATGAGCAGTTCTTC. Translation: CASSFLPGTGIYNEQFF. The rearrangement joins TRBV11-2 to TRBJ2-1; 8 bases are a match to TRBD1. This CDR3 contains 17 residues. The germline V gene has CDR1 SGHAT and CDR2 FQNNGV. V shed 3 bases and J 3 bases; nucleotides not matched to a gene: 10.

This chain joins TRBV9 and TRBJ1-6; TRBD1 matches at 7 bases. Germline V gene data show CDR1 as SGDLS and CDR2 as YYNGEE. CDR3 size: 16 residues. V shed 4 bases, J shed 2 bases, and the junction held 6 bases outside the gene matches. CDR3 DNA sequence: TGTGCCAGCAGCACAGGGGAGTCCACCTATAATTCACCCCTCCACTTT. Translation gives CASSTGESTYNSPLHF.

The chain carries TRBV27 and TRBJ1-4; 10 positions agree with TRBD1. Trimming cost V 5 bases and J 11 bases; bases outside gene matches: 5. The germline gives CDR1 MNHEY, CDR2 SMNVEV (reference sequence). This CDR3 has 13 residues. The CDR3 protein is CASSRQGAPKLFF. The CDR3 nucleotides are TGTGCCAGCAGTCGACAGGGGGCGCCGAAACTGTTTTTT.

The V call is TRBV2, the J call TRBJ2-3, with a weak D call TRBD2 (5 bases). The ends were cut back, 6 bases at V and 2 bases at J, with 12 bases in the middle. This CDR3 has 14 amino acids. The V gene's germline CDR1 is SNHLY and CDR2 FYNNEI. The CDR3 here is CASSPTTYTDTQYF. CDR3 DNA: TGTGCCAGCAGCCCGACTACGTACACAGATACGCAGTATTTT. Filled out from reference TRBV2 and TRBJ2-3, the complete variable domain reads EPEVTQTPSHQVTQMGQEVILRCVPISNHLYFYWYRQILGQKVEFLVSFYNNEISEKSEIFDDQFSVERPDGSNFTLKIRSTKLEDSAMYFCASSPTTYTDTQYFGPGTRLTVL.